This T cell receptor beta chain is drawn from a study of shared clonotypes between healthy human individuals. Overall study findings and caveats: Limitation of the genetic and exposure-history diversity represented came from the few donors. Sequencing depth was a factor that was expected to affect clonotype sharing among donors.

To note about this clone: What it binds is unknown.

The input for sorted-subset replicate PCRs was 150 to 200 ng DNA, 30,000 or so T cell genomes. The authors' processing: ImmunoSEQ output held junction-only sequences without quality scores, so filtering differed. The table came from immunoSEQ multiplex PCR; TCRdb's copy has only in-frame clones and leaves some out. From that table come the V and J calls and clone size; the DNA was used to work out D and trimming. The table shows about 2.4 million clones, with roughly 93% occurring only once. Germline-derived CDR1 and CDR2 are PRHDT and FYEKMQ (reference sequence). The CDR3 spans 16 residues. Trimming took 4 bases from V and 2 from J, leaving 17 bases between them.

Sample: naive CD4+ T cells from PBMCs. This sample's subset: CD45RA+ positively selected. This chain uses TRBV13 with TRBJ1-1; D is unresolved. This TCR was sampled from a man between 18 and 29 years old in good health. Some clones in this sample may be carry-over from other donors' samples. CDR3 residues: CASSSPTRRPNTEAFF. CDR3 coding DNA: TGTGCCAGCAGCTCGCCGACACGACGACCTAACACTGAAGCTTTCTTT. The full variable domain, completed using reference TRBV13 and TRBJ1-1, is AAGVIQSPRHLIKEKRETATLKCYPIPRHDTVYWYQQGPGQDPQFLISFYEKMQSDKGSIPDRFSAQQFSDYHSELNMSSLELGDSALYFCASSSPTRRPNTEAFFGQGTRLTVV.